This T cell receptor beta chain was observed in a study of blood T cell repertoires in COVID-19. About the research overall: Both acute and convalescent COVID-19 samples were obtained from the United States, Italy and Spain.

Methods used by the authors: Scientists estimated how many nucleated cells there were by amplifying reference gene primers. Only in-frame clones appear in the TCRdb table, and some are missing; sequencing was by immunoSEQ multiplex PCR. The V and J calls and clone size are taken from that table; D and trimming were inferred from the DNA. The sample holds some 220,000 clones, roughly 80% seen once. The CDR3 spans 15 residues. The V and J ends lost 5 bases and 3 bases respectively, with 14 bases between them. Per germline, CDR1 LGHNT and CDR2 FRNRAP. V gene TRBV12-5 combines with J gene TRBJ2-1; TRBD1 might be the D (6 bases). The clonotype comes from a woman aged 55-69 years who had recovered from COVID-19. The sample was peripheral blood. Here the CDR3 reads CASGLGQAGYNEQFF. The CDR3 DNA sequence: TGTGCTAGTGGTCTGGGACAAGCAGGCTACAATGAGCAGTTCTTC. Full variable domain (remainder filled in from reference TRBV12-5 and TRBJ2-1): DARVTQTPRHKVTEMGQEVTMRCQPILGHNTVFWYRQTMMQGLELLAYFRNRAPLDDSGMPKDRFSAEMPDATLATLKIQPSEPRDSAVYFCASGLGQAGYNEQFFGPGTRLTVL.